The rows below give T cell receptor beta chains drawn from one sample of a study of blood T cells in healthy people across ages. TCRdb reprocessed the 5' RACE reads with MiXCR, giving one entry per CDR3 protein. Among around 1,000,000 distinct CDR3 sequences listed, around two fifths were seen once. The specimen was blood. These receptors all stem from a man between 18 and 35 years old in good health. Each CDR3 is given without its conserved first and last residue. Each record gives: V gene, J gene, CDR3 protein.

TRBV6-6	TRBJ1-1	ASSQRQGSRTEAF
TRBV6-1	TRBJ1-3	ASSDEGSSGNTIY
TRBV20-1	TRBJ1-2	SARAGFIYGYT
TRBV7-9	TRBJ2-2	ASSLGPGRTEGMNTGELF
TRBV6-5	TRBJ1-1	ASSRRGQKTEAF
TRBV6-2/TRBV6-3	TRBJ2-2	ASRAGTGEGQLF
TRBV7-9	TRBJ1-2	ASSPRPGTSTYSNYGYT
TRBV10-3	TRBJ1-2	AVQSTANYGYT
TRBV20-1	TRBJ1-4	SARADEATNEKLF
TRBV6-5	TRBJ1-6	ASSYRESNSPLH
TRBV9	TRBJ2-1	ASSVAGTFGSYNEQF
TRBV4-2	TRBJ2-7	ASSQGEYEQY
TRBV29-1	TRBJ2-7	SVEERGTGSYNEQY
TRBV5-1	TRBJ1-2	ASSLKEPNYGYT
TRBV12-3/TRBV12-4	TRBJ1-5	ASSPGGVYSNQPQH
TRBV20-1	TRBJ2-5	SARDTSGGLQETQY
TRBV10-3	TRBJ2-3	AIRPGGTTDTQY
TRBV16	TRBJ1-2	ANSQMEGGFGYT
TRBV2	TRBJ1-2	ASSQPAGVNYGYT
TRBV7-6	TRBJ2-5	ASSLAFANQEAQY
TRBV4-3	TRBJ2-1	ASSQESLFSYNEQF
TRBV3-1	TRBJ1-3	ASSQVEDTIY
TRBV2	TRBJ2-1	ASSFETSGGQETQF
TRBV9	TRBJ1-2	ASSGNRGRNFYGYT
TRBV10-3	TRBJ1-2	AISEGPQTNYGYT
TRBV20-1	TRBJ1-2	SARNFPDYYGYT
TRBV12-3/TRBV12-4	TRBJ1-1	ASSLQGYTEAF
TRBV5-6	TRBJ1-6	ASLGTAVNSPLH
TRBV28	TRBJ2-2	ASKSTSVPAAGGVVF
TRBV7-9	TRBJ2-1	ASNPDGGRDYSEQF
TRBV19	TRBJ2-1	ASSRWRQSLEQF
TRBV7-2	TRBJ1-2	ASSSDRVGSYT
TRBV10-3	TRBJ1-1	AISGGKQRANTEAF
TRBV6-5	TRBJ2-3	ASSDTSRTGTDTQY
TRBV5-4	TRBJ1-1	ASRDTGQLNTEAF
TRBV7-9	TRBJ1-4	ASSMNGVEKLF
TRBV11-2	TRBJ2-1	ASSLLGAGAYNEQF
TRBV5-1	TRBJ2-1	ASSWSWRDEQF
TRBV20-1	TRBJ1-5	SARDNQGASDQPQH
TRBV4-1	TRBJ2-1	ASSQASFNEQF
TRBV6-2/TRBV6-3	TRBJ2-7	ASSYYPGFGDRTYEQY
TRBV7-2	TRBJ2-1	ASSLTTGTGWGNEQF
TRBV20-1	TRBJ2-5	SANRGQETQY
TRBV6-2/TRBV6-3	TRBJ2-3	AAGLLSTDTQY
TRBV11-1	TRBJ2-1	ASSSGGYNEQF
TRBV7-2	TRBJ1-4	ASSVTGVSEKLF
TRBV7-2	TRBJ2-3	ASSGEVGSFTDTQY
TRBV27	TRBJ2-1	ASSFNSVAGANEQF
TRBV18	TRBJ1-4	ASSAAGSTNEKLF
TRBV6-2/TRBV6-3	TRBJ2-7	ASTYRGRYEQY
TRBV14	TRBJ1-2	ASSPREGGLYYGYT
TRBV7-9	TRBJ1-2	ASSPEDTRYT
TRBV29-1	TRBJ1-2	SVAQGWDGYT
TRBV2	NA	ASSAYTGTEYNEQY
TRBV15	TRBJ1-2	ATSREGGEIGYT
TRBV19	TRBJ2-3	ASSIPRSGRDTDTQY
TRBV9	TRBJ1-1	ASSPRTGENTEAF
TRBV7-2	TRBJ2-4	ASSLDLGSKNIQY
TRBV21-1	NA	ASSKVGPDRRSVLAKNIQY
TRBV7-2	TRBJ1-1	ASSPPGQHEAF